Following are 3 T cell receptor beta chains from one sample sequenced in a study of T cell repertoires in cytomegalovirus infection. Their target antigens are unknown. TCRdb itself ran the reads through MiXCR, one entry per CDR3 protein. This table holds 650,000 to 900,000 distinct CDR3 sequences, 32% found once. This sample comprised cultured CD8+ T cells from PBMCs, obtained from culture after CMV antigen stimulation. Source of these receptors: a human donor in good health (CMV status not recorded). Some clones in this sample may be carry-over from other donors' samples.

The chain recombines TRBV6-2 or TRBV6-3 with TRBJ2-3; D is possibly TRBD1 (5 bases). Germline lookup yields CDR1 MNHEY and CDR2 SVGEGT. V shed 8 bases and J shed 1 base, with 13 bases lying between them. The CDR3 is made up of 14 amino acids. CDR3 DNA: TGTGCCAGCGGGGCTCCAATAGGCACAGATACGCAGTATTTT. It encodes CASGAPIGTDTQYF.

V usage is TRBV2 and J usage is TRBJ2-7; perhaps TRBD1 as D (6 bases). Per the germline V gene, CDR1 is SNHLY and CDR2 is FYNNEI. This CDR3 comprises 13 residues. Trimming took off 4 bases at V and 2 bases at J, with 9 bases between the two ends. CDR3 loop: CASSVRGAYEQYF. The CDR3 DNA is TGTGCCAGCAGTGTCAGGGGAGCCTACGAGCAGTACTTC.

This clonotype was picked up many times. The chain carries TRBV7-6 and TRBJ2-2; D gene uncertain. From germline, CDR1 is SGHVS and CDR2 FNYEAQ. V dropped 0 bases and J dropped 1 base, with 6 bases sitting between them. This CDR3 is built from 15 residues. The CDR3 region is CASSLALQNTGELFF. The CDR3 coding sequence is TGTGCCAGCAGCTTAGCCCTACAGAACACCGGGGAGCTGTTTTTT.